The source of this TCR beta chain is a study of beta chain features in type 1 diabetes. The overall study: Age, gender and cell yields were similar between patients and healthy donors.

Findings and caveats of the study: TCRB rearrangement may or may not be influenced by HLA type; here this remained unresolved. A moderate, significant TCRB CDR3 shortening appeared in type 1 diabetes across four CD4+ subsets.

The J segment lost 11 bases and the V segment lost 5 bases, leaving 12 bases of the junction unmatched. The length of the CDR3 is 14 residues. Germline V gives CDR1 SGHAT, CDR2 FQNNGV. This clone was counted a few times. Its antigen is still unknown. The investigators reverse transcribed all of the isolated RNA, so they sequenced expressed TCRB transcripts. Method: immunoSEQ multiplex PCR; TCRdb's copy keeps in-frame clones and lacks some. The sample has a few hundred thousand clones; 9.6% are singletons. Central memory, naive, regulatory and stem cell-like memory CD4+ cells were sorted by CD45RO/CCR7/CD25/CD127/CD95/CD27.

Sequenced input: central memory CD4+ T cells from blood. The sequence came from a man aged 25-45 years with type 1 diabetes. The chain couples TRBV11-2 to TRBJ2-1, with 7 positions matching TRBD2. The CDR3 DNA reads as TGTGCCAGCAGCGCGCTAGCGGTAAGACGGAAGCAGTTCTTC. As protein: CASSALAVRRKQFF.